This record looks at one T cell receptor (beta chain) sequence and its context. As handled by the study authors: Amplification from reference gene primers served as the basis for estimated nucleated cell counts. Clones were sequenced by immunoSEQ multiplex PCR, and TCRdb holds only the in-frame ones, with some missing. V, J and clone size are those of that table, while D and trimming were read from the DNA. The sample includes about 250,000 clones, over 80% of them seen just once. The junction had 6 bases not matched to a gene; V was cut back by 5 bases and J by 6 bases. Germline CDR1 reads SGHTA; CDR2 reads FQGNSA. CDR3 size: 14 residues. This sample is part of a study of blood T cell repertoires in COVID-19. Study overall: The United States, Italy and Spain provided the acute and convalescent COVID-19 samples.

The receptor comes from a middle-aged man with acute or convalescent COVID-19. The rearrangement links TRBV7-2 to TRBJ2-3; 9 bases align to TRBD1. Specimen: peripheral blood. The CDR3 loop is CASSNGQGRDTQYF. DNA of the CDR3: TGTGCCAGCAGCAACGGACAGGGGCGTGATACGCAGTATTTT.